The 20 T cell receptor beta chains below were found in one sample sequenced in a study of CD8 T cell repertoires and HIV-1 epitope variants. Sequencing was performed with immunoSEQ multiplex PCR; in TCRdb, only in-frame clones are kept and a portion is missing. Found here are thousands of clones, about two thirds of them singletons; the top ten hold 35% to 50%. Their specific antigens are unknown. Material for sequencing was cultured CD8+ T cells derived from PBMCs. All receptors come from a male donor with HIV.

By sample share, this clone is hyperexpanded (1% or more). The rearrangement uses TRBV7-2 and TRBJ2-7; 7 bases are a match to TRBD1. J was trimmed by 7 bases and V by 3 bases; bases with no gene match: 9. The CDR3 has 14 residues. CDR1 and CDR2 from the germline V gene are SGHTA and FQGNSA. CDR3 sequence (DNA): TGTGCCAGCAGCTTGGGACAGTACCTTCGTGAGCAGTACTTC. Its translation is CASSLGQYLREQYF. Full variable domain (rest looked up from reference TRBV7-2 and TRBJ2-7): GAGVSQSPSNKVTEKGKDVELRCDPISGHTALYWYRQSLGQGLEFLIYFQGNSAPDKSGLPSDRFSAERTGGSVSTLTIQRTQQEDSAVYLCASSLGQYLREQYFGPGTRLTVT.

The chain couples TRBV6-1 to TRBJ1-3; D is perhaps TRBD1 (6 bases). Germline CDR1 MNHNS, CDR2 SASEGT. Trimming took off 6 bases at V and 1 base at J, with 19 bases between the two ends. The length of the CDR3 is 17 residues. The CDR3 sequence: CASRERAGTTSGNTIYF. The CDR3 nucleotides are TGTGCCAGCAGAGAACGAGCCGGGACAACGTCTGGAAACACCATATATTTT.

This clone was seen only once. This sequence joins TRBV27 and TRBJ2-1, with 8 bases matching TRBD2. The germline V gene has CDR1 MNHEY and CDR2 SMNVEV (reference sequence). CDR3 length equals 17 residues. With 8 bases clipped from V and 0 bases from J, the junction kept 12 bases outside the gene matches. The CDR3 DNA reads as TGTGCCAGCTCCCCCGGGGGAACTAGCGGCTCCTACAATGAGCAGTTCTTC. Protein product: CASSPGGTSGSYNEQFF.

V gene TRBV7-9 combines with J gene TRBJ2-1; D remains ambiguous. Trimming took 8 bases from V and 0 from J, leaving 8 bases between them. Germline-derived CDR1 and CDR2 are SEHNR and FQNEAQ (reference sequence). The CDR3 covers 13 residues. The CDR3 DNA reads TGTGCCAGCCTAGATAGCTCCTACAATGAGCAGTTCTTC. It specifies CASLDSSYNEQFF. Full variable domain (remainder filled in from reference TRBV7-9 and TRBJ2-1): DTGVSQNPRHKITKRGQNVTFRCDPISEHNRLYWYRQTLGQGPEFLTYFQNEAQLEKSRLLSDRFSAERPKGSFSTLEIQRTEQGDSAMYLCASLDSSYNEQFFGPGTRLTVL.

This clone was detected a few times. This sequence joins TRBV13 and TRBJ2-7, with a tentative D call TRBD2 (7 bases). CDR3 length: 15 amino acids. V was pared by 5 bases and J by 3 bases, with 17 bases between. Germline-derived CDR1 and CDR2 are PRHDT and FYEKMQ (reference sequence). CDR3 loop: CASSQGRGAIYEQYF. The CDR3 DNA reads TGTGCCAGCAGCCAGGGGAGGGGGGCCATCTACGAGCAGTACTTC.

J is TRBJ2-5 and V is TRBV27; D ambiguous. The V end was cut by 6 bases, the J end by 5 bases, with 19 bases between. Germline lookup yields CDR1 MNHEY and CDR2 SMNVEV (reference sequence). This CDR3 contains 15 residues. The CDR3 reads CASSHTRTVGETQYF. The CDR3 DNA is TGTGCCAGCAGCCACACCCGGACGGTTGGCGAGACCCAGTACTTC.

This clone came up once. The V and J genes are TRBV2 and TRBJ2-7; D is undetermined. Germline V gives CDR1 SNHLY, CDR2 FYNNEI. This CDR3 spans 12 amino acids. Trimming pared 3 bases from V and 2 bases from J, leaving 5 bases between. CDR3 in amino acids: CASSEGTYEQYF. CDR3 sequence (DNA): TGTGCCAGCAGTGAGGGAACCTACGAGCAGTACTTC.

This chain uses TRBV6-6 with TRBJ2-1; D is perhaps TRBD1 (6 bases). This CDR3 comprises 15 residues. V was shortened by 2 bases and J by 8 bases, with 16 bases between the two germline ends. Germline CDR1 is MNHNY and CDR2 is SVGAGI (reference sequence). The CDR3 nucleotides are TGTGCCAGCAGTTACGGGGGCAGGGGTTATGATGAGCAGTTCTTC. The encoded protein is CASSYGGRGYDEQFF.

The chain uses TRBV28 and TRBJ2-5; a weak D match, TRBD1 (6 bases). The DNA matches TRBJ2-7 better at its end, which makes the J call doubtful. Germline V CDR1 and CDR2: MDHEN, SYDVKM. The CDR3 is 16 residues long. The CDR3 sequence is CASRPEQGVWVSEQYF. CDR3 DNA sequence: TGTGCCAGCAGGCCCGAACAGGGAGTATGGGTGAGCGAGCAGTACTTC.

This clone was detected a few times. J is TRBJ2-7 and V is TRBV29-1, with 7 nucleotides matching TRBD1. From germline, CDR1 is SQVTM and CDR2 ANQGSEA. The CDR3 length is 12 residues. With V trimmed by 7 bases and J by 3 bases, 6 bases remained unmatched. The CDR3 is CSGLGQFYEQYF. DNA for the CDR3: TGCAGCGGGCTGGGACAGTTCTACGAGCAGTACTTC.

The rearrangement links TRBV19 to TRBJ2-2; D perhaps matches TRBD1 (7 bases). CDR1 is LNHDA and CDR2 is SQIVND in the germline V gene (reference sequence). V was trimmed by 3 bases and J by 5 bases, leaving 25 bases between them. This CDR3 region has 19 residues. Written as DNA, the CDR3 is TGTGCCAGTAGTATCCTGCCAGGGGGAGGAAGGGCCAAGACCGGGGAGCTGTTTTTT. It encodes CASSILPGGGRAKTGELFF.

V gene TRBV7-2 combines with J gene TRBJ1-2; maybe TRBD1 (5 bases). This CDR3 spans 14 amino acids. The germline gives CDR1 SGHTA, CDR2 FQGNSA. The V and J ends lost 5 bases and 6 bases respectively, with 16 bases between them. The CDR3 reads CASSPLGSGHGYTF. Written as DNA, the CDR3 is TGTGCCAGCAGCCCTCTAGGGTCGGGGCATGGCTACACCTTC.

This clone was seen more than once but under ten times. The CDR3 DNA is TGTGCCAGCAGTGGGGTTCTCAACTACGAGCAGTACTTC. This sequence encodes CASSGVLNYEQYF. This chain links TRBV7-9 with TRBJ2-7; D gene unclear. CDR3 length: 13 amino acids. Per the germline V gene, CDR1 is SEHNR and CDR2 is FQNEAQ (reference sequence). Trimming took 6 bases from V and 3 from J, leaving 12 bases between them. Together with reference TRBV7-9 and TRBJ2-7, the CDR3 gives the full variable domain: DTGVSQNPRHKITKRGQNVTFRCDPISEHNRLYWYRQTLGQGPEFLTYFQNEAQLEKSRLLSDRFSAERPKGSFSTLEIQRTEQGDSAMYLCASSGVLNYEQYFGPGTRLTVT.

The chain joins TRBV7-9 to TRBJ1-3, with D perhaps matching TRBD1 (6 bases). Germline-derived CDR1 and CDR2 are SEHNR and FQNEAQ (reference sequence). V lost 1 base and J 1 base, leaving 11 bases between the germline ends. The CDR3 consists of 16 residues. The CDR3 here is CASSLEGGASGNTIYF. DNA of the CDR3: TGTGCCAGCAGCTTAGAGGGGGGGGCATCTGGAAACACCATATATTTT.

The chain combines TRBV7-6 with TRBJ2-3; TRBD2 aligns across 11 bases. The V and J ends lost 5 bases and 5 bases, in that order; junction bases with no gene match: 3. The germline V gene has CDR1 SGHVS and CDR2 FNYEAQ. This CDR3 region has 14 residues. The CDR3, as DNA: TGTGCCAGCAGCGCAACTAGCGGGGGAGATACGCAGTATTTT. It translates to CASSATSGGDTQYF.

The rearrangement joins TRBV11-3 to TRBJ2-3; 8 bases align to TRBD1. Germline V gives CDR1 SGHNT, CDR2 YENEEA. This CDR3 comprises 15 residues. The V and J ends lost 5 bases and 2 bases, in that order; junction bases with no gene match: 6. The CDR3 loop is CASSPGQGNTDTQYF. CDR3 bases: TGTGCCAGCAGCCCAGGACAGGGCAACACAGATACGCAGTATTTT.

This sequence joins TRBV14 and TRBJ1-1, with no clear D. With 4 bases removed from V and 2 bases from J, the gap between germline ends came to 2 bases. The CDR3 is 11 residues long. Germline V gene data show CDR1 as SGHDN and CDR2 as FVKESK. The CDR3, as DNA: TGTGCCAGCAGCCTAAACACTGAAGCTTTCTTT. This gives the protein CASSLNTEAFF.

The chain links TRBV6-1 to TRBJ2-1; 10 bases line up with TRBD2. Germline V gene lookup returns CDR1 MNHNS and CDR2 SASEGT. V dropped 4 bases and J dropped 9; count of bases not matched to a gene: 12. The CDR3 runs 16 residues. For the CDR3, the DNA is TGTGCCAGCAGTGGACTAGCGGGCCGCTCGAGCGGTGAGCAGTTCTTC. Residues: CASSGLAGRSSGEQFF.

Regarding this clone: This likely comes from a read error, as the CDR3 has no conserved phenylalanine or tryptophan at its end. This chain connects TRBV10-3 to TRBJ1-1, with no clear D. CDR3 length equals 14 residues. From germline, CDR1 is ENHRY and CDR2 SYGVKD. Trimming took off 2 bases at V and 4 bases at J, with 11 bases between the two ends. The CDR3 DNA is TGTGCCATCAGTGAGAACTTCGAGGGCACTGAAGCTTTCCTT. Residues: CAISENFEGTEAFL.

The chain links TRBV19 to TRBJ2-3; TRBD1 aligns across 9 bases. The length of the CDR3 is 13 residues. V lost 7 bases, J lost 6 bases, and 5 bases stayed unmatched. Germline V gene lookup returns CDR1 LNHDA and CDR2 SQIVND (reference sequence). The CDR3 spells CASKDRGADTQYF. The CDR3 DNA is TGTGCCAGTAAGGACAGGGGCGCGGATACGCAGTATTTT.